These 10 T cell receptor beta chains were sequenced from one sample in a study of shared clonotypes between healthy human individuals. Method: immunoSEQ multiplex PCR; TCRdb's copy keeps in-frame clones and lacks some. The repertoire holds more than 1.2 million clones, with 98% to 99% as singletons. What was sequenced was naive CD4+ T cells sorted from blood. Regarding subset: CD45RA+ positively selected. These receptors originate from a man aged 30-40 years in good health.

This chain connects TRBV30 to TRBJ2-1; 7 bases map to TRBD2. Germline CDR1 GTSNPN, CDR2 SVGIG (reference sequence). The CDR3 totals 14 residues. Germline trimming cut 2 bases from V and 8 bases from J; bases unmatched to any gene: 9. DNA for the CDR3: TGTGCCTGGAGTTCTGGACTAGGGTTCGATGAGCAGTTCTTC. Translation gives CAWSSGLGFDEQFF.

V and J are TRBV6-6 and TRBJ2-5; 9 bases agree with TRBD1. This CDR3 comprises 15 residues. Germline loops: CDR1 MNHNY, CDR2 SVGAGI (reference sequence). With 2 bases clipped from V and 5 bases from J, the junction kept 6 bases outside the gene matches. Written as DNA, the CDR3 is TGTGCCAGCAGTTACCCGGGACAGGGCCACGAGACCCAGTACTTC. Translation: CASSYPGQGHETQYF.

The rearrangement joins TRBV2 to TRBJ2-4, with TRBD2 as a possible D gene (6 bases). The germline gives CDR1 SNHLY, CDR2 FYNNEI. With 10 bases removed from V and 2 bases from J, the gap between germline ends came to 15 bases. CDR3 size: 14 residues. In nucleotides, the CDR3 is TGTGCCACCCTCTCGGGGACTTCCAAAAACATTCAGTACTTC. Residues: CATLSGTSKNIQYF.

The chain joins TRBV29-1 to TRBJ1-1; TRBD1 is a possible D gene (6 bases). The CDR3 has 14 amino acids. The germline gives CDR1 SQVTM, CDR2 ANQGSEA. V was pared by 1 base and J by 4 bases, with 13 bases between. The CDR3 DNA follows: TGCAGCGTTGAAGCACTACAGGGTCGCACTGAAGCTTTCTTT. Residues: CSVEALQGRTEAFF.

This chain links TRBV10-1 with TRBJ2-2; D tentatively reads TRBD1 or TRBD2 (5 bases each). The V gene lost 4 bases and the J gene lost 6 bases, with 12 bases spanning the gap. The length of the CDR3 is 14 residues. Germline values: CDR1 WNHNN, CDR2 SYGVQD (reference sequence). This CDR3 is CASSGDEGSGELFF. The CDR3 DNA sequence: TGCGCCAGCAGTGGGGATGAGGGGTCCGGGGAGCTGTTTTTT.

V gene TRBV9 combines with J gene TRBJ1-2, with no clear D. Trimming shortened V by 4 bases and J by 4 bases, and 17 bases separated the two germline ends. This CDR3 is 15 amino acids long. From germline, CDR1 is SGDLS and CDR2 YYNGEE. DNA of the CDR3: TGTGCCAGCAGCTCCAGCGGAGTGGGCGCCTATGGCTACACCTTC. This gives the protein CASSSSGVGAYGYTF.

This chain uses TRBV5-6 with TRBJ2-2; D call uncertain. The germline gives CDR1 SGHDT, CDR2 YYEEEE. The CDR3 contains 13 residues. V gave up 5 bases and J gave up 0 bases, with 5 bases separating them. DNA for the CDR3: TGTGCCAGCAGTGGCCCGAACACCGGGGAGCTGTTTTTT. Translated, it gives CASSGPNTGELFF.

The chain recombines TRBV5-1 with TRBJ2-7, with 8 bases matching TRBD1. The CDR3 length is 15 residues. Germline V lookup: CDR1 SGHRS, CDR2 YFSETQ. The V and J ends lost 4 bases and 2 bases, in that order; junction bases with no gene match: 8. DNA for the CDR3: TGCGCCAGCAGCGTCGGGACAGGAATTACCTACGAGCAGTACTTC. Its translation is CASSVGTGITYEQYF.

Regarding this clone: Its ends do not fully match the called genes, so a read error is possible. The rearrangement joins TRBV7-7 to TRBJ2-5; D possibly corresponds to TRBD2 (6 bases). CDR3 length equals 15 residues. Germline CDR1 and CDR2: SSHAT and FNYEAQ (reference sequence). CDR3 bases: TGTGCTAGCAGCTCGCGGGATTGGTACCAAGAGACCCAGTACTTC. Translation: CASSSRDWYQETQYF.

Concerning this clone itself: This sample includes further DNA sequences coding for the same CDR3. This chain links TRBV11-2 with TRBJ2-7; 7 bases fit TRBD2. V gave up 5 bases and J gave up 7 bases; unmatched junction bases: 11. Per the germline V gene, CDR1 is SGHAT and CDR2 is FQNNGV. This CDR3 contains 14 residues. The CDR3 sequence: CASSLAGVLGEQYF. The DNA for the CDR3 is TGTGCCAGCAGCCTGGCGGGGGTTTTGGGTGAGCAGTACTTC. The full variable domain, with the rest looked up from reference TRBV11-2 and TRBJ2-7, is EAGVAQSPRYKIIEKRQSVAFWCNPISGHATLYWYQQILGQGPKLLIQFQNNGVVDDSQLPKDRFSAERLKGVDSTLKIQPAKLEDSAVYLCASSLAGVLGEQYFGPGTRLTVT.